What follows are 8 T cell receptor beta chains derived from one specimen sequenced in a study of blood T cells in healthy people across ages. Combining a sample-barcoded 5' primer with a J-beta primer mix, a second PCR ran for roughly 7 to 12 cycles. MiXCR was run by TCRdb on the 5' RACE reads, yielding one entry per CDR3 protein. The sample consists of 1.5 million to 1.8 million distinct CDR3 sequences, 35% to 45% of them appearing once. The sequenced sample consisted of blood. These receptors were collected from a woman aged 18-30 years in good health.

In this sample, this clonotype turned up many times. CDR3 sequence: CASSVAGVVDTQYF. DNA of the CDR3: TGTGCCAGCAGCGTAGCCGGGGTGGTAGATACGCAGTATTTT. This sequence joins TRBV9 and TRBJ2-3; possibly TRBD2 for D (5 bases). Germline CDR1 SGDLS, CDR2 YYNGEE. V lost 0 bases and J lost 5, with 10 bases in between. The CDR3 covers 14 residues.

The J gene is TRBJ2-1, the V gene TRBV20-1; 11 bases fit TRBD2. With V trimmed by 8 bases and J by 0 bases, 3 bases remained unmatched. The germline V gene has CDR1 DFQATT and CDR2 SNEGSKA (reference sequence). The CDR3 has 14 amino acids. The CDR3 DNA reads TGCAGTACTACTAGCGGGAGCTCCTACAATGAGCAGTTCTTC. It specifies CSTTSGSSYNEQFF.

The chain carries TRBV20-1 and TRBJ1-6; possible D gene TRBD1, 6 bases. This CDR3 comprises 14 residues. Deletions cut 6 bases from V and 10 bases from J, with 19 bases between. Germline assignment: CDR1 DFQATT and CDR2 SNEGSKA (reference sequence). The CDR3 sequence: CSAIAEGEGSPLHF. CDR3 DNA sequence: TGCAGTGCCATTGCTGAGGGGGAAGGATCACCCCTCCACTTT.

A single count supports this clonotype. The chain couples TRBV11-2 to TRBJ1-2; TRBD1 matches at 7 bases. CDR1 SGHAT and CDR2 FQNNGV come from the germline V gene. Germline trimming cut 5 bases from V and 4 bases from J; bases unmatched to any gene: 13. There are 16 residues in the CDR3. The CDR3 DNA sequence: TGTGCCAGCAGCGTCCTCCGGGACAGAAGATCCTATGGCTACACCTTC. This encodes CASSVLRDRRSYGYTF.

CDR3 sequence: CASSLRPTLHYNEQYF. The CDR3, as DNA: TGTGCCAGCAGCTTAAGGCCTACCCTTCACTACAATGAGCAGTACTTC. J is TRBJ2-1 and V is TRBV7-9, with no clear D. The end of the DNA is better explained by TRBJ2-7, so the J call may be wrong. In germline, CDR1 is SEHNR, CDR2 FQNEAQ (reference sequence). The CDR3 has 16 residues.

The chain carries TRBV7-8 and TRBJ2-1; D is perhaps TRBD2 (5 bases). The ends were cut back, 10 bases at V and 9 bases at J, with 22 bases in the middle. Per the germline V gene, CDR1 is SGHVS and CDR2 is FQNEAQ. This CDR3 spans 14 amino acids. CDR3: CATTGSPAYGEQFF. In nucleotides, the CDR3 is TGTGCCACCACGGGATCACCGGCCTATGGTGAGCAGTTCTTC.

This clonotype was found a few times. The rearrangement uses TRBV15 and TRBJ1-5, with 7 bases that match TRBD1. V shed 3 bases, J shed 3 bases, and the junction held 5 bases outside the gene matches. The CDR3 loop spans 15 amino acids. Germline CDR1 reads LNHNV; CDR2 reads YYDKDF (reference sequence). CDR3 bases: TGTGCCACCAGCAGCGATGGACAGGCCAATCAGCCCCAGCATTTT. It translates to CATSSDGQANQPQHF.

DNA of the CDR3: TGTGCCAGCAGCCAACGACTAGCGGGGGGTACGCAGTATTTT. This codes for CASSQRLAGGTQYF. V is TRBV14 and J is TRBJ2-3; TRBD2 matches 13 bases. Trimming removed 2 bases from V and 8 bases from J; junction bases left unmatched: 1. Germline assignment: CDR1 SGHDN and CDR2 FVKESK. The CDR3 covers 14 residues.